A single sample gave rise to the 26 T cell receptor beta chains below, sequenced in a study of blood T cell repertoires in COVID-19. The table came from immunoSEQ multiplex PCR; TCRdb's copy has only in-frame clones and leaves some out. The profile covers roughly 70,000 clones, with 70% to 90% appearing a single time and approximately 3.9% taken by the ten largest. Sequenced sample: peripheral blood. The origin of the receptors is a man aged 70-80 years with acute or convalescent COVID-19.

The table lists this clone with a count of one. The rearrangement links TRBV5-1 to TRBJ2-1; 10 nucleotides line up with TRBD1. The CDR3 sequence is 18 residues long. With V trimmed by 3 bases and J by 1 base, 10 bases remained unmatched. Germline-derived CDR1 and CDR2 are SGHRS and YFSETQ. The CDR3 sequence: CASSSRTGGTYSYNEQFF. In nucleotides, the CDR3 is TGCGCCAGCAGCTCCCGGACAGGGGGTACCTATTCCTACAATGAGCAGTTCTTC.

This clone was detected only once. The J gene is TRBJ2-2, the V gene TRBV7-6, with 8 bases lining up with TRBD1. CDR3 length: 15 residues. Germline-derived CDR1 and CDR2 are SGHVS and FNYEAQ. J was trimmed by 4 bases and V by 4 bases; bases with no gene match: 5. The CDR3 protein is CASSYRQGPTGELFF. The CDR3 coding sequence is TGTGCCAGCAGCTACCGACAGGGGCCCACCGGGGAGCTGTTTTTT.

This chain links TRBV12-5 with TRBJ2-4, with D tentatively TRBD2 (6 bases). Trimming took off 2 bases at V and 0 bases at J, with 14 bases between the two ends. The CDR3 is 17 amino acids. The germline gives CDR1 LGHNT, CDR2 FRNRAP. The CDR3 nucleotides are TGTGCTAGTGGTTTGACTCCGGGACTCGGAGCCAAAAACATTCAGTACTTC. This translates into CASGLTPGLGAKNIQYF.

The chain recombines TRBV4-3 with TRBJ2-1; the match to TRBD2 covers 11 bases. Germline assignment: CDR1 LGHNA and CDR2 YSLEER. With 4 bases clipped from V and 9 bases from J, the junction kept 11 bases outside the gene matches. The CDR3 is 16 residues long. In DNA form, the CDR3 reads TGCGCCAGCAGCCCCCTAGTCGGTAGCGGGGGGGTTGAGCAGTTCTTC. Residues: CASSPLVGSGGVEQFF.

V is TRBV6-2 or TRBV6-3 and J is TRBJ1-5; D possibly corresponds to TRBD1 (6 bases). The germline CDR1 and CDR2 sequences are MNHEY and SVGEGT. CDR3 length: 18 residues. V gave up 2 bases and J gave up 0 bases, with 17 bases separating them. CDR3 amino acids: CASSYGLQGPYSNQPQHF. The CDR3 nucleotides read TGTGCCAGCAGTTACGGTCTACAGGGACCTTATAGCAATCAGCCCCAGCATTTT.

The rearrangement joins TRBV18 to TRBJ1-2; 9 bases line up with TRBD1. V lost 3 bases, J lost 4 bases, and 9 bases stayed unmatched. From germline, CDR1 is KGHSH and CDR2 LQKENI. This CDR3 spans 16 amino acids. CDR3 sequence (DNA): TGTGCCAGCTCACCTATAGGACAGGGGAGGAGCTATGGCTACACCTTC. Translating it yields CASSPIGQGRSYGYTF.

The chain has TRBV24-1 and TRBJ2-5, with D hard to call. There are 15 residues in the CDR3. Per germline, CDR1 KGHDR and CDR2 SFDVKD. V shed 9 bases and J shed 0 bases, with 16 bases lying between them. The CDR3 protein is CATLTSTLYQETQYF. In DNA form, the CDR3 reads TGTGCCACCCTAACTTCGACTCTGTACCAAGAGACCCAGTACTTC.

This clone was recorded a few times. V is TRBV5-4 and J is TRBJ1-3, with TRBD1 identical over 8 bases. From germline, CDR1 is SGHNT and CDR2 YYREEE (reference sequence). With V trimmed by 1 base and J by 3 bases, 12 bases remained unmatched. The CDR3 is 18 amino acids. The DNA for the CDR3 is TGTGCCAGCAGCTTGACCCCCCCCATGACAGGGGATGGAAACACCATATATTTT. Translated: CASSLTPPMTGDGNTIYF.

The V gene is TRBV11-3, the J gene TRBJ2-7; 8 bases are shared with TRBD1. The CDR3 totals 15 residues. Germline-derived CDR1 and CDR2 are SGHNT and YENEEA. The V and J ends lost 3 bases and 2 bases, in that order; junction bases with no gene match: 6. CDR3 region: CASSFGTGDAYEQYF. CDR3 nucleotide sequence: TGTGCCAGCAGCTTTGGGACAGGCGACGCCTACGAGCAGTACTTC.

The chain links TRBV14 to TRBJ1-3; D not resolved. The V end lost 2 bases, the J end lost 0 bases, and 5 bases lay between the germline ends. This CDR3 region has 14 residues. Germline lookup yields CDR1 SGHDN and CDR2 FVKESK. The CDR3 sequence is CASSQFLSGNTIYF. The CDR3 DNA reads as TGTGCCAGCAGCCAATTCCTCTCTGGAAACACCATATATTTT.

The chain uses TRBV14 and TRBJ2-7; no clear D gene. CDR3 length: 13 residues. The germline V gene encodes CDR1 SGHDN and CDR2 FVKESK. V was shortened by 4 bases and J by 2 bases, with 9 bases between the two germline ends. CDR3 loop: CASSRVQAYEQYF. The CDR3 region has the DNA TGTGCCAGCAGCCGAGTTCAGGCCTACGAGCAGTACTTC.

The chain joins TRBV4-1 to TRBJ1-5; the match to TRBD1 covers 7 bases. The CDR3 has 18 residues. The V gene's germline CDR1 is MGHRA and CDR2 YSYEKL. With V trimmed by 3 bases and J by 0 bases, 11 bases remained unmatched. The CDR3 sequence is CASSHLTPTGYSNQPQHF. DNA for the CDR3: TGCGCCAGCAGCCACCTCACCCCGACAGGGTATAGCAATCAGCCCCAGCATTTT.

The chain is built from TRBV3-1 (or the pseudogene TRBV3-2) and TRBJ2-7; 9 bases are a match to TRBD1. CDR3 length: 16 amino acids. V shed 4 bases, J shed 2 bases, and the junction held 9 bases outside the gene matches. Germline V gives CDR1 LGHDT, CDR2 YNNKEL (reference sequence). CDR3 protein: CASSPPPGTGTYEQYF. CDR3 bases: TGTGCCAGCAGCCCACCCCCCGGGACAGGGACCTACGAGCAGTACTTC.

J is TRBJ2-7 and V is TRBV6-5; TRBD2 might be the D (5 bases). The CDR3 sequence is 12 residues long. The germline CDR1 and CDR2 sequences are MNHEY and SVGAGI. V dropped 2 bases and J dropped 4 bases, with 6 bases sitting between them. The CDR3 sequence: CASSYTGYEQYF. The CDR3 nucleotides read TGTGCCAGCAGTTACACGGGATACGAGCAGTACTTC.

The V call is TRBV27, the J call TRBJ1-1; TRBD1 is a possible D gene (5 bases). Trimming cost V 3 bases and J 6 bases, with 14 bases left between them. The CDR3 consists of 14 residues. CDR1 and CDR2 (germline): MNHEY, SMNVEV (reference sequence). CDR3 sequence: CASSLQGMSAEAFF. The CDR3 DNA is TGTGCCAGCAGTTTGCAGGGAATGAGCGCTGAAGCTTTCTTT.

In its sample, this clone was seen once. The chain recombines TRBV7-2 with TRBJ1-3, with a tentative D call TRBD1 (6 bases). The V end lost 4 bases, the J end lost 7 bases, and 26 bases lay between the germline ends. This CDR3 has 18 residues. Germline V gives CDR1 SGHTA, CDR2 FQGNSA. CDR3 in amino acids: CASSSQGVHRESSNTIYF. The CDR3 DNA sequence: TGTGCCAGCAGCTCCCAGGGTGTTCACAGGGAGAGTTCGAACACCATATATTTT.

The table lists this clone with a few counts. The J gene is TRBJ1-2, the V gene TRBV5-6; D possibly corresponds to TRBD1 (6 bases). There are 15 residues in the CDR3. The ends were cut back, 2 bases at V and 0 bases at J, with 11 bases in the middle. The germline CDR1 and CDR2 sequences are SGHDT and YYEEEE. The CDR3 reads CASSLLGAANYGYTF. The CDR3 bases are TGTGCCAGCAGCTTACTGGGGGCTGCTAACTATGGCTACACCTTC.

With regard to this clone: At one end, the junction sequence differs from germline, possibly due to a read error. The rearrangement joins TRBV4-1 to TRBJ1-2; 8 positions match TRBD1. The CDR3 length is 19 residues. Germline V gene lookup returns CDR1 MGHRA and CDR2 YSYEKL. The CDR3 region is CPSSPPGVDRVTDNYGYTF. CDR3 DNA: TGCCCCAGCAGCCCACCGGGGGTGGACAGGGTAACGGATAACTATGGCTACACCTTC.

The V call is TRBV7-9, the J call TRBJ1-2; 7 bases match TRBD1. Per germline, CDR1 SEHNR and CDR2 FQNEAQ (reference sequence). J gave up 8 bases and V 5 bases, and 8 bases lay outside the gene matches. The CDR3 has 13 residues. DNA of the CDR3: TGTGCCAGCAGCCTCGGGACAGTCTGGGGCTACACCTTC. It translates to CASSLGTVWGYTF.

CDR3 nucleotide sequence: TGTGCCAGCAGCGTAGGAGGAGGGAGCGAGACCCAGTACTTC. Translated, it gives CASSVGGGSETQYF. The rearrangement joins TRBV9 to TRBJ2-5, with TRBD2 as a possible D gene (6 bases). Germline assignment: CDR1 SGDLS and CDR2 YYNGEE. The V end lost 0 bases, the J end lost 5 bases, and 11 bases lay between the germline ends. The CDR3 is 14 amino acids.

The rearrangement joins TRBV25-1 to TRBJ2-2, with D unresolved. Trimming pared 4 bases from V and 1 base from J, leaving 7 bases between. This CDR3 spans 14 amino acids. CDR1 is MGHDK, CDR2 SYGVNS, per germline. CDR3 residues: CASSGRKNTGELFF. CDR3 coding DNA: TGTGCCAGCAGTGGGCGGAAGAACACCGGGGAGCTGTTTTTT.

This sequence joins TRBV6-5 and TRBJ1-6; 9 nucleotides agree with TRBD1. The ends lost 6 bases at V and 9 bases at J; junction bases unmatched: 6. CDR3 length: 14 residues. Germline V gene data show CDR1 as MNHEY and CDR2 as SVGAGI. CDR3 sequence: CASRLQGAGSPLHF. In DNA, the CDR3 is TGTGCCAGCAGACTACAGGGGGCAGGTTCACCCCTCCACTTT.

The chain combines TRBV3-1 (or the pseudogene TRBV3-2) with TRBJ2-7; 7 bases line up with TRBD2. The ends lost 1 base at V and 0 bases at J; junction bases unmatched: 9. CDR3 length: 17 amino acids. The germline CDR1 and CDR2 sequences are LGHDT and YNNKEL (reference sequence). For the CDR3, the DNA is TGTGCCAGCAGCCAAGGGAAGGGACTATACCGCTCCTACGAGCAGTACTTC. Protein sequence: CASSQGKGLYRSYEQYF.

The rearrangement uses TRBV6-5 and TRBJ1-5; D is undetermined. Germline V gene data show CDR1 as MNHEY and CDR2 as SVGAGI. Trimming shortened V by 6 bases and J by 5 bases, and 14 bases separated the two germline ends. The CDR3 contains 14 residues. Here the CDR3 DNA reads TGTGCCAGCAGGTCTGCGGGAGGGCATCAGCCCCAGCATTTT. Translating it yields CASRSAGGHQPQHF.

This clone showed up just a few times. The J gene is TRBJ2-7, the V gene TRBV7-3; D is perhaps TRBD1 (5 bases). Germline CDR1 and CDR2: SGHTA and FQGTGA. V dropped 3 bases and J dropped 2 bases, with 8 bases sitting between them. The CDR3 sequence is 13 residues long. CDR3 bases: TGTGCCAGCAGCTTTGACAGCACCTACGAGCAGTACTTC. Its protein is CASSFDSTYEQYF.

The chain uses TRBV6-5 and TRBJ1-2; D might be TRBD1 (6 bases). Deletions cut 7 bases from V and 1 base from J, with 16 bases between. This CDR3 is built from 15 residues. Germline V CDR1 and CDR2: MNHEY, SVGAGI. The CDR3 loop reads CASTPDRRLNYGYTF. The CDR3 DNA reads as TGTGCCAGCACCCCCGACAGGCGCCTTAACTATGGCTACACCTTC.